This T cell receptor (beta chain) was obtained from a study of cytomegalovirus exposure and HLA in healthy donors. Primers: 60 Vbeta forward and 13 Jbeta reverse. Profiling relied on immunoSEQ multiplex PCR, and the TCRdb table lists in-frame clones only, not all of them. The profile shows approximately 97,000 clones, approximately 70% of them singletons. Note on this clone: The antigen remains undetermined.

Findings and limits, study-wide: Rare sequences made up most TCRs, while some public TCRs were found in many donors.

Trimming removed 7 bases at V and 10 bases at J, with 13 bases between. The CDR3 length is 11 residues. In germline, CDR1 is LNHDA, CDR2 SQIVND (reference sequence). Specimen: PBMCs. The TCR originated in a man aged 40-55 years in good health and CMV-seronegative. This chain uses TRBV19 with TRBJ1-1, with D possibly matching TRBD1 (6 bases). CDR3 sequence: CASKRGFVAFF. CDR3 nucleotides: TGTGCCAGTAAGAGGGGGTTTGTAGCTTTCTTT.